The TCR beta chain described here comes from a study of blood T cell repertoires in COVID-19 (dated by TCRdb to 2018 to 2021). A note on the overall study: Collaborator samples came from the United States, Italy and Spain and covered acute and convalescent phases of COVID-19. The samples were drawn from two sources: the first 160 participants of the ongoing ImmuneRACE study, and 1,000 to 1,500 subjects contributed by 6 global collaborators. Where available, HLA class I and class II types were obtained from metadata supplied by the sample provider rather than from assay-based typing. Sample metadata almost always included a de-identified subject ID, COVID-19 status, age in years and sex. The material from the prospective study consisted of cDNA or gDNA derived from T cells, B-cell-depleted T cells, or PBMCs. The repertoires were released in a freely available public database meant as a resource for research on the immune response to SARS-CoV-2. Deeply sampled blood TCRbeta repertoires from subjects exposed to, actively infected with, or recovered from COVID-19 were included in the dataset.

Collaborating institutions collected whole blood in K2EDTA tubes following their own protocols. For TCRbeta analysis, collaborators shipped samples as frozen whole blood, isolated PBMCs, or DNA extracted from either of those sample types. The immunoSEQ Assay, a bias-controlled multiplex PCR, was used to amplify TCRbeta CDR3 regions from genomic DNA. The authors processed their data as follows. The number of nucleated cells in each sample was estimated from the amplification of reference gene primers within the assay. To quantify the absolute abundance of each unique TCRbeta CDR3 rearrangement, sequence reads were collapsed and filtered. Productive Simpson clonality was computed per sample as the square root of Simpson's diversity index over productive rearrangements. Sourced from immuneACCESS, this table was stored by TCRdb with only in-frame sequences that have V and J called. A share of the clones is absent; for the studies checked, an unresolved V gene accounts for under half, and the remainder has no known explanation. The DNA was the basis for D and trimming; V, J and clone size are from that table. Within this sample are approximately 260,000 clones, with more than 75% of them counted one time only. The ten biggest clones cover 9.5% to 15% of the sample.

A remark on this clone: Its antigen is still unknown. No base qualities exist here, and no much larger clone lies one base off it.

Sequences GTSNPN (CDR1) and SVGIG (CDR2) are obtained from the germline V gene (reference sequence). Here V drops 4 bases and J drops 5 bases, and the junction holds 4 bases not matched to any gene. There are 12 amino acids in the CDR3, from cysteine to phenylalanine inclusive. CDR3 DNA only is kept here, 36 bases in frame from base 1. Results the study describes overall, beyond this receptor: Clinical and demographic metadata were provided uncurated, with the amount varying by source and participant.

The sequence links TRBV30 to TRBJ2-7, and 8 junction bases match TRBD1. The sequenced sample was peripheral blood. The sequence derives from a woman in her sixties with active or convalescent COVID-19. The sequenced DNA is TGTGCCTGGAATCAGGGGGCCAACGAGCAGTACTTC. This sequence encodes CAWNQGANEQYF.